Each of the 19 T cell receptor beta chains below was sequenced from the same sample in a study of T cells after somatic rescue of genetic block. Here immunoSEQ multiplex PCR was the method, and the copy in TCRdb shows in-frame clones only, minus some. The table lists about 7,000 clones, about 81% of them singletons, with around 25% in the top ten. Sequenced sample: peripheral blood mononuclear cells (PBMCs). The receptors were sampled from a boy aged 5 to 17.

The V gene is TRBV28, the J gene TRBJ1-1, with a tentative D call TRBD1 (5 bases). V lost 5 bases, J lost 7 bases, and 17 bases lay in between. The germline V gene has CDR1 MDHEN and CDR2 SYDVKM. The CDR3 runs 14 residues. CDR3 loop: CASSVRDGRVEAFF. CDR3 sequence (DNA): TGTGCCAGCAGTGTCCGGGACGGGAGAGTTGAAGCTTTCTTT.

This clone showed up just a few times. V gene TRBV29-1 combines with J gene TRBJ1-5, with a weak D call TRBD1 (5 bases). The CDR3 loop spans 13 amino acids. The V and J ends lost 7 bases and 6 bases respectively, with 16 bases between them. Germline-derived CDR1 and CDR2 are SQVTM and ANQGSEA. The CDR3 loop reads CSAGGGLGQPQHF. The CDR3 DNA sequence: TGCAGCGCCGGTGGGGGGTTGGGTCAGCCCCAGCATTTT.

The rearrangement uses TRBV6-1 and TRBJ2-7, with D possibly being TRBD1 (7 bases). V lost 10 bases and J 6 bases, leaving 19 bases between the germline ends. CDR3 size: 13 residues. Germline V gene data show CDR1 as MNHNS and CDR2 as SASEGT. This CDR3 reads CATIGRGRSEQYF. DNA for the CDR3: TGTGCCACTATTGGCAGGGGGAGGAGCGAGCAGTACTTC.

The chain is built from TRBV28 and TRBJ1-5; D call uncertain. The germline V gene encodes CDR1 MDHEN and CDR2 SYDVKM. This CDR3 has 13 residues. V gave up 6 bases and J gave up 6 bases, with 12 bases separating them. CDR3 sequence: CASRNPGLQPQHF. DNA for the CDR3: TGTGCCAGCAGGAATCCGGGCCTTCAGCCCCAGCATTTT.

The DNA of the CDR3 is TGCGCCAGCAGCCCCGCACGGGGGGTATTTGAAGCTTTCTTT. It yields the protein CASSPARGVFEAFF. The chain combines TRBV4-3 with TRBJ1-1; D perhaps matches TRBD1 (5 bases). The CDR3 has 14 residues. V lost 4 bases and J 7 bases, leaving 16 bases between the germline ends. Germline lookup yields CDR1 LGHNA and CDR2 YSLEER.

The V call is TRBV4-2, the J call TRBJ2-1, with D hard to call. Deletions cut 1 base from V and 9 bases from J, with 4 bases between. Per germline, CDR1 LGHNA and CDR2 YNFKEQ. This CDR3 comprises 11 residues. The CDR3 coding sequence is TGTGCCAGCAGCCAAGTTAGTGAGCAGTTCTTC. It yields the protein CASSQVSEQFF.

The CDR3 region has the DNA TGTGCCAGCAGCGCCTTCCCAGGGGTATCAAGACAGGTCCCACGAGATGAGCAGTTCTTC. Translation: CASSAFPGVSRQVPRDEQFF. The rearrangement uses TRBV9 and TRBJ2-1; D perhaps matches TRBD1 (6 bases). The CDR3 loop spans 20 amino acids. Germline lookup yields CDR1 SGDLS and CDR2 YYNGEE. V was clipped by 3 bases and J by 8 bases, with 33 bases between them.

The chain employs TRBV5-4 and TRBJ1-2; 7 bases agree with TRBD1. The CDR3 totals 16 residues. Germline CDR1 and CDR2: SGHNT and YYREEE (reference sequence). V lost 3 bases, J lost 2 bases, and 10 bases stayed unmatched. CDR3 protein: CASSSKRTGLNYGYTF. CDR3 bases: TGTGCCAGCAGCTCAAAGCGGACAGGATTGAACTATGGCTACACCTTC.

This clone was seen once. CDR3 sequence: CASSPGWGGTDTQYF. CDR3 in DNA: TGTGCCAGTAGTCCCGGGTGGGGGGGCACAGATACGCAGTATTTT. The chain combines TRBV19 with TRBJ2-3; a weak D match, TRBD2 (6 bases). Germline lookup yields CDR1 LNHDA and CDR2 SQIVND (reference sequence). CDR3 length equals 15 residues. Between the trimmed V and J ends, which lost 5 bases and 1 base, there was a span of 13 bases.

The chain is built from TRBV5-5 and TRBJ2-7; 7 bases match TRBD1. Trimming took 1 base from V and 2 from J; bases not matched to a gene: 3. The CDR3 runs to 14 residues. CDR1 and CDR2 (germline): SGHKS, YYEKEE (reference sequence). The CDR3 here is CASSLTQGAYEQYF. CDR3 DNA sequence: TGTGCCAGCAGCTTGACCCAGGGGGCCTACGAGCAGTACTTC.

The chain links TRBV2 to TRBJ2-5, with 13 bases matching TRBD2. The ends lost 5 bases at V and 5 bases at J; junction bases unmatched: 2. CDR3 length equals 14 residues. Germline V gene sequence: CDR1 SNHLY, CDR2 FYNNEI. CDR3 residues: CASSSTSGGETQYF. The CDR3 nucleotides read TGTGCCAGCAGTTCGACTAGCGGGGGGGAGACCCAGTACTTC.

This clone was picked up one time. The gene calls are TRBV21-1 and TRBJ2-5. TRBV21-1 is assigned pseudogene status. The CDR3 extends over 15 amino acids. The DNA of the CDR3 is TGTGCCAGCAGCCAAGGGGCAGGACGTACAGAGACCCAGTACTTC. This translates into CASSQGAGRTETQYF.

This chain links TRBV7-9 with TRBJ2-5, with 8 bases fitting TRBD1. This CDR3 contains 14 residues. Trimming cost V 5 bases and J 1 base; bases outside gene matches: 3. The germline gives CDR1 SEHNR, CDR2 FQNEAQ (reference sequence). CDR3 loop: CASSLTGGQETQYF. CDR3 nucleotides: TGTGCCAGCAGCCTAACAGGGGGCCAAGAGACCCAGTACTTC.

This chain joins TRBV14 and TRBJ1-1; possibly TRBD1 for D (6 bases). The CDR3 spans 13 residues. V lost 4 bases, J lost 4 bases, and 10 bases lay in between. In germline, CDR1 is SGHDN, CDR2 FVKESK. CDR3 loop: CASSRTGLTEAFF. The DNA for the CDR3 is TGTGCCAGCAGCCGAACAGGGCTCACTGAAGCTTTCTTT. Combining the CDR3 with reference TRBV14 and TRBJ1-1 gives the whole variable domain EAGVTQFPSHSVIEKGQTVTLRCDPISGHDNLYWYRRVMGKEIKFLLHFVKESKQDESGMPNNRFLAERTGGTYSTLKVQPAELEDSGVYFCASSRTGLTEAFFGQGTRLTVV.

This clone turned up a few times. The CDR3 bases are TGCGCCAGCAGCTTCTATCTAGCGGGGAGCTCGCGCTACGAGCAGTACTTC. This translates into CASSFYLAGSSRYEQYF. V and J are TRBV5-1 and TRBJ2-7; 9 bases map to TRBD2. The germline CDR1 and CDR2 sequences are SGHRS and YFSETQ. The CDR3 length is 17 residues. Losses at the gene ends were 2 bases for V and 3 bases for J; bases not matched to a gene: 12.

This sequence joins TRBV18 and TRBJ1-5; 7 bases match TRBD1. Germline CDR1 reads KGHSH; CDR2 reads LQKENI. There are 15 residues in the CDR3. The J segment lost 1 base and the V segment lost 6 bases, leaving 6 bases of the junction unmatched. The CDR3 spells CASSRTGASNQPQHF. The CDR3 DNA reads TGTGCCAGCTCTCGTACAGGGGCCAGCAATCAGCCCCAGCATTTT.

In regard to this clone: The same CDR3 arises from other DNA sequences in this sample as well. This rearrangement joins TRBV28 to TRBJ2-3; D call uncertain. Trimming removed 5 bases at V and 2 bases at J, with 8 bases between. CDR3 length: 13 residues. Germline CDR1 MDHEN, CDR2 SYDVKM. This CDR3 reads CASSRPNTDTQYF. In DNA form, the CDR3 reads TGTGCCAGCAGTCGGCCCAACACAGATACGCAGTATTTT.

The J gene is TRBJ2-2, the V gene TRBV5-1; TRBD2 is a possible D gene (7 bases). The V end was cut by 8 bases, the J end by 3 bases, with 23 bases between. The CDR3 is 17 residues long. The germline V gene encodes CDR1 SGHRS and CDR2 YFSETQ. The CDR3 spells CASNKWTGGQDTGELFF. CDR3 DNA sequence: TGCGCCAGTAATAAATGGACGGGGGGACAAGACACCGGGGAGCTGTTTTTT.

V usage is TRBV7-2 and J usage is TRBJ1-6; unclear D gene. V lost 0 bases, J lost 7 bases, and 4 bases lay in between. The CDR3 runs 13 residues. Germline values: CDR1 SGHTA, CDR2 FQGNSA. The CDR3 loop is CASSLAANSPLHF. CDR3 sequence (DNA): TGTGCCAGCAGCTTAGCGGCGAATTCACCCCTCCACTTT.